The clone carrying this T cell receptor (beta chain) showed up many times. Per the authors' pipeline: For nucleated cells, counts were estimated from reference gene primer amplification. TCRdb keeps only in-frame clones here, not all; method: immunoSEQ multiplex PCR. D and trimming were read from the DNA, whereas the V and J calls and clone size are those reported in that table. The sample lists more than 200,000 clones, roughly 80% occurring once. The CDR3 consists of 12 residues. From germline, CDR1 is SGHRS and CDR2 YFSETQ. With 3 bases removed from V and 9 bases from J, the gap between germline ends came to 13 bases. This sample stems from a study of blood T cell repertoires in COVID-19. Turning to the study itself: There were acute and convalescent COVID-19 samples, and they came from the United States, Italy and Spain.

Sequenced input: peripheral blood. The source of this sequence is a man at least 80 years old with acute or convalescent COVID-19. The V gene is TRBV5-1, the J gene TRBJ2-7, with D possibly matching TRBD1 (5 bases). The CDR3 DNA sequence: TGCGCCAGCAGCTCCCTTAGGGGAAGGCAGTACTTC. Amino acids: CASSSLRGRQYF.